This T cell receptor (beta chain) was captured in a study of cytomegalovirus exposure and HLA in healthy donors. 13 Jbeta primers and 60 Vbeta primers were used for the PCR. Data came from immunoSEQ multiplex PCR; TCRdb stores just in-frame clones and leaves some out. Its table lists 150,000 to 200,000 clones. The study, taken as a whole, reports: CMV serostatus stood as the only immune exposure information on hand. It has been reported that TCR beta sequences accurately predicted the HLA-A and HLA-B alleles of most subjects.

Worth noting for this clone: The antigen is undetermined.

Germline loops: CDR1 SGHNT, CDR2 YENEEA. The V gene end was trimmed by 7 bases and the J gene end by 5 bases; junction bases not matched to a gene: 14. The CDR3 is 16 amino acids. Sequenced input: PBMCs. The chain combines TRBV11-3 with TRBJ1-1; 9 nucleotides align to TRBD1. The source of this sequence is a woman between 18 and 30 years old in good health and CMV-seropositive. CDR3 in DNA: TGTGCCAGCATCAAAGCCACGGGACAGGGTGTGACTGAAGCTTTCTTT. Residues: CASIKATGQGVTEAFF.